Shown below are 10 T cell receptor beta chains from a single sample sequenced in a study of shared clonotypes between healthy human individuals. Some clones are missing from TCRdb's copy, which holds only in-frame ones; the method was immunoSEQ multiplex PCR. Of 400,000 to 550,000 clones listed, 79% are singletons. Sequencing was carried out using PBMCs. All receptors come from a woman aged 40 to 50 in good health. Some clones in this sample may be carry-over from other donors' samples.

This clone has only one observation. The chain has TRBV11-2 and TRBJ2-4, with D perhaps given as TRBD1 or TRBD2 (5 bases each). CDR1 is SGHAT and CDR2 is FQNNGV in the germline V gene. The germline V and J ends were trimmed by 3 bases and 6 bases, with 6 bases remaining between them. The CDR3 runs to 12 residues. CDR3 DNA: TGTGCCAGCAGCTTCGGGGCAAACATTCAGTACTTC. Protein product: CASSFGANIQYF.

CDR3 in DNA: TGTGCCAGCAGTCCCCAGGCTGGGGCCAACGTCCTGACTTTC. Its translation: CASSPQAGANVLTF. V and J are TRBV28 and TRBJ2-6; D remains unclear. CDR1 and CDR2 (germline): MDHEN, SYDVKM. CDR3 length equals 14 residues. Deletions cut 5 bases from V and 2 bases from J, with 7 bases between. The complete variable domain, with remaining parts taken from reference TRBV28 and TRBJ2-6, reads DVKVTQSSRYLVKRTGEKVFLECVQDMDHENMFWYRQDPGLGLRLIYFSYDVKMKEKGDIPEGYSVSREKKERFSLILESASTNQTSMYLCASSPQAGANVLTFGAGSRLTVL.

The chain recombines TRBV7-9 with TRBJ1-3, with 8 positions matching TRBD1. The V segment lost 8 bases and the J segment 2 bases; nucleotides outside the gene matches: 2. The germline CDR1 and CDR2 sequences are SEHNR and FQNEAQ (reference sequence). The CDR3 contains 13 residues. The CDR3 region is CASDRGTGNTIYF. The CDR3 coding sequence is TGTGCCAGCGACAGGGGCACTGGAAACACCATATATTTT. Full variable domain (rest looked up from reference TRBV7-9 and TRBJ1-3): DTGVSQNPRHKITKRGQNVTFRCDPISEHNRLYWYRQTLGQGPEFLTYFQNEAQLEKSRLLSDRFSAERPKGSFSTLEIQRTEQGDSAMYLCASDRGTGNTIYFGEGSWLTVV.

The chain recombines TRBV9 with TRBJ1-1; D gene ambiguous. With 0 bases removed from V and 4 bases from J, the gap between germline ends came to 10 bases. The CDR3 sequence is 14 residues long. Germline V gene data show CDR1 as SGDLS and CDR2 as YYNGEE. The CDR3 loop reads CASSVDSWVTEAFF. The CDR3 DNA follows: TGTGCCAGCAGCGTAGATAGCTGGGTCACTGAAGCTTTCTTT.

The chain has TRBV7-2 and TRBJ2-6, with a weak D call TRBD2 (6 bases). V was trimmed by 6 bases and J by 2 bases, leaving 8 bases between them. The CDR3 length is 14 residues. Germline V gene data show CDR1 as SGHTA and CDR2 as FQGNSA. CDR3 region: CASRPGAGANVLTF. In nucleotides, the CDR3 is TGTGCCAGCAGGCCGGGGGCTGGGGCCAACGTCCTGACTTTC.

The chain carries TRBV4-1 and TRBJ2-1; possible D gene TRBD1, 6 bases. Germline loops: CDR1 MGHRA, CDR2 YSYEKL. V shed 5 bases and J shed 8 bases, with 28 bases lying between them. The CDR3 covers 18 residues. The CDR3 sequence is CASSSTPQTGLWFDEQFF. The CDR3 DNA sequence: TGCGCCAGCAGCTCCACCCCCCAGACAGGTCTCTGGTTCGATGAGCAGTTCTTC.

This rearrangement joins TRBV7-2 to TRBJ2-3; TRBD2 aligns across 7 bases. Germline loops: CDR1 SGHTA, CDR2 FQGNSA. V trimming: 3 bases; J trimming: 4 bases; junction bases outside the gene matches: 4. This CDR3 is 14 amino acids long. The CDR3 DNA is TGTGCCAGCAGCTTGAGACTAGCCGCAGATACGCAGTATTTT. Its translation is CASSLRLAADTQYF.

The chain employs TRBV28 and TRBJ2-5, with D tentatively TRBD1 (6 bases). Germline CDR1 is MDHEN and CDR2 is SYDVKM. This CDR3 spans 14 amino acids. V gave up 4 bases and J gave up 5 bases, with 14 bases separating them. CDR3 DNA: TGTGCCAGCAGTTCCCGGGACATCGGGGAGACCCAGTACTTC. Amino acids: CASSSRDIGETQYF.

Worth noting for this clone: The sample carries other DNA sequences with the same CDR3. The CDR3 spells CASSRTSGSSYEQYF. DNA for the CDR3: TGTGCCAGCAGCCGTACTAGCGGAAGCTCCTACGAGCAGTACTTC. The chain recombines TRBV9 with TRBJ2-7, with TRBD2 identical over 8 bases. The CDR3 covers 15 residues. V shed 4 bases and J 0 bases; nucleotides not matched to a gene: 6. Germline-derived CDR1 and CDR2 are SGDLS and YYNGEE.

This chain links TRBV2 with TRBJ1-2; D is possibly TRBD1 (5 bases). This CDR3 has 13 amino acids. Germline CDR1 is SNHLY and CDR2 is FYNNEI. V lost 4 bases and J 7 bases, leaving 13 bases between the germline ends. In DNA, the CDR3 is TGTGCCAGCAGTGCGGGACCGGCGGGTGGCTACACCTTC. Protein sequence: CASSAGPAGGYTF.